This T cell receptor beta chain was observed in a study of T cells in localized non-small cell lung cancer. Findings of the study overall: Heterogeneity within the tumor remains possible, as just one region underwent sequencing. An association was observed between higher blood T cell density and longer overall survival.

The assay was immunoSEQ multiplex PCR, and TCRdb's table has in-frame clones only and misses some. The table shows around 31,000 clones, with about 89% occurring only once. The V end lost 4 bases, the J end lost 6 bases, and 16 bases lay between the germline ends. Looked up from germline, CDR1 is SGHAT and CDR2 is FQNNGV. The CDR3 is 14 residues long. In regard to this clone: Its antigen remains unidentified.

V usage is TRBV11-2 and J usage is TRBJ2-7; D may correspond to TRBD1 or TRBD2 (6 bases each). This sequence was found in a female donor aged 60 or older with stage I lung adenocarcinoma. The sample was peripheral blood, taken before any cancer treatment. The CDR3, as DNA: TGTGCCAGCAGCTCCCATGGGGGGCCCGGCGAGCAGTACTTC. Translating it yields CASSSHGGPGEQYF.